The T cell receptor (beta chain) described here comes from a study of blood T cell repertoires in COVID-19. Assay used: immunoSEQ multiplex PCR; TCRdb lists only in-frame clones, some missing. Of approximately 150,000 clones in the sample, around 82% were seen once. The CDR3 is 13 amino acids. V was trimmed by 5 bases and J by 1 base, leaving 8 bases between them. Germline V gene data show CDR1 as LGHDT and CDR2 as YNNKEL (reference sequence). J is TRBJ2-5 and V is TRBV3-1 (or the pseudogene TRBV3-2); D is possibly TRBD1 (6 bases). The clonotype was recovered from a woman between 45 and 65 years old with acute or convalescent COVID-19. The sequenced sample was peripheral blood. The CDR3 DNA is TGTGCCAGCAGCGGGGGCCGCCAAGAGACCCAGTACTTC. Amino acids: CASSGGRQETQYF.